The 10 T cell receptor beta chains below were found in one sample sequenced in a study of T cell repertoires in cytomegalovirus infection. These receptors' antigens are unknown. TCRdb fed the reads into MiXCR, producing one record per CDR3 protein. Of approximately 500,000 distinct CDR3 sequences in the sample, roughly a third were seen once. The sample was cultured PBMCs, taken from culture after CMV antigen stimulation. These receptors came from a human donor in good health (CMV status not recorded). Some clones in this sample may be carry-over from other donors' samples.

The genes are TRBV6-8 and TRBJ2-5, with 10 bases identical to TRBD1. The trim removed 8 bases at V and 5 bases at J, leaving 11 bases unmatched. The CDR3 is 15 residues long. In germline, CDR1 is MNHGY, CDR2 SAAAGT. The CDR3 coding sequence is TGTGCCAGCTTGCCGGGACAGGGGTTTTGCGAGACCCAGTACTTC. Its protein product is CASLPGQGFCETQYF.

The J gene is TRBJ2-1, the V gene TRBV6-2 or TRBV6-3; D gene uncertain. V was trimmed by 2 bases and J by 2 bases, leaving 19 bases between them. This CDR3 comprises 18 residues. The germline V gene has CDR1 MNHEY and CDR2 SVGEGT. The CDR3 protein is CASSYTRTVGYPYNEQFF. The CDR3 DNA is TGTGCCAGCAGTTACACTCGGACGGTAGGGTACCCCTACAATGAGCAGTTCTTC.

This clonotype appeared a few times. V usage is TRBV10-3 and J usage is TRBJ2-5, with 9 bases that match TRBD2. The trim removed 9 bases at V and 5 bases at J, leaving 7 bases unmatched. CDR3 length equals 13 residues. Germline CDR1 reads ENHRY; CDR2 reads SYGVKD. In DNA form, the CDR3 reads TGTGCCATAGCGGGAGGAGGAGGGGAGACCCAGTACTTC. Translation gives CAIAGGGGETQYF.

CDR3 nucleotides: TGTGCCAGCAGCCCCCGAGAGACCACAGATACGCAGTATTTT. It codes for CASSPRETTDTQYF. The gene calls are TRBV7-2 and TRBJ2-3; D ambiguous. Germline CDR1 reads SGHTA; CDR2 reads FQGNSA. V lost 5 bases to trimming and J lost 2 bases, with 11 bases between them. CDR3 length: 14 residues.

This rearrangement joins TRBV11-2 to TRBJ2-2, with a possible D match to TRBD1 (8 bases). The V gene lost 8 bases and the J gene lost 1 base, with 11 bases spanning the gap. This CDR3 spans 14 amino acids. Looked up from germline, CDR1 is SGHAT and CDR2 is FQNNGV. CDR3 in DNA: TGTGCCAGCCACAGGGGGGGGAACACCGGGGAGCTGTTTTTT. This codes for CASHRGGNTGELFF.

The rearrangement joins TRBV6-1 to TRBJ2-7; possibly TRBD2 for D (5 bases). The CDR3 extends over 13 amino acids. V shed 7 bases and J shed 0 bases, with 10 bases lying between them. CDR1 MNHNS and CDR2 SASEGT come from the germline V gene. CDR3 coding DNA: TGTGCCAGCAAAACGGGGATCTCCTACGAGCAGTACTTC. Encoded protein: CASKTGISYEQYF.

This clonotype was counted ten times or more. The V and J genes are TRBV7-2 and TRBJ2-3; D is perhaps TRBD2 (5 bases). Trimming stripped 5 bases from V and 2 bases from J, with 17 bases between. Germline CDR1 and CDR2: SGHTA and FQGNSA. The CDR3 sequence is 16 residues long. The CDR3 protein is CASSQSAGGNTDTQYF. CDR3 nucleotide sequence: TGTGCCAGCAGCCAGAGTGCGGGCGGCAACACAGATACGCAGTATTTT.

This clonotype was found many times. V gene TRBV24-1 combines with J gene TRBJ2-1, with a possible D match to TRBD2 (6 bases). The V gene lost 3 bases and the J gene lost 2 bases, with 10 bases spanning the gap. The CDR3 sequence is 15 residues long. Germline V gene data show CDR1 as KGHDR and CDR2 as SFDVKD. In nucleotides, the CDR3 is TGTGCCACCAGTGATGTAGCGGCTACCTACAATGAGCAGTTCTTC. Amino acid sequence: CATSDVAATYNEQFF.

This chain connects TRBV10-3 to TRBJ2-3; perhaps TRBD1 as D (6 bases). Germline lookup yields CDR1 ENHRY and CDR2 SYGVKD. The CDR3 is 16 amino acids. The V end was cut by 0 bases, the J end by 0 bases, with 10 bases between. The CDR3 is CAISESGDRSTDTQYF. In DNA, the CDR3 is TGTGCCATCAGTGAGTCCGGAGACAGGAGCACAGATACGCAGTATTTT.

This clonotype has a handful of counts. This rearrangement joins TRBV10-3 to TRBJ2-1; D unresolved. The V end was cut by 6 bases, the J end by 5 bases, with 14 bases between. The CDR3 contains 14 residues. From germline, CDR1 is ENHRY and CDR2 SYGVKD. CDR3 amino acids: CAIRPREGNNEQFF. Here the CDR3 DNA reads TGTGCCATCAGACCTAGGGAAGGGAACAATGAGCAGTTCTTC.